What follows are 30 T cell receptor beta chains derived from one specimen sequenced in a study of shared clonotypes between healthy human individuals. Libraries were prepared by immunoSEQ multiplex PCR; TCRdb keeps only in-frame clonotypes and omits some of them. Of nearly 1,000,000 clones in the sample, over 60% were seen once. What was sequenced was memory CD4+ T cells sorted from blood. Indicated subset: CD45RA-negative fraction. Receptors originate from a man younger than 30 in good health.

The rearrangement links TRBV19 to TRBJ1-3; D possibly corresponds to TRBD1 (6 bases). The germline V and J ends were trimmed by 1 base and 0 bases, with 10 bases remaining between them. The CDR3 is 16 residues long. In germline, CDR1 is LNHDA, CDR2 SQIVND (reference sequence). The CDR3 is CASSIGRGGSGNTIYF. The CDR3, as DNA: TGTGCCAGTAGTATAGGACGAGGGGGCTCTGGAAACACCATATATTTT.

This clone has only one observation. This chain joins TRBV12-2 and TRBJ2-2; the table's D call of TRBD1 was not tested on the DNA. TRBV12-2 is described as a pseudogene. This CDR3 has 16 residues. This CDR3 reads CASPQVQFWDTGELFF. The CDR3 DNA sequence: TGTGCAAGTCCCCAGGTCCAGTTCTGGGACACCGGGGAGCTGTTTTTT.

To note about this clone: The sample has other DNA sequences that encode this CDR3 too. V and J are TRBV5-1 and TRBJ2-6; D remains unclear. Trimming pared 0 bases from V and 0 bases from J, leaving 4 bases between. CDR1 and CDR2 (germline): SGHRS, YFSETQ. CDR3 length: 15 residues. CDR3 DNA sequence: TGCGCCAGCAGCTTGGACCTCTCTGGGGCCAACGTCCTGACTTTC. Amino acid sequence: CASSLDLSGANVLTF.

CDR3 sequence: CASSHRGGEGYGYTF. CDR3 nucleotides: TGTGCCAGCAGTCACCGTGGGGGAGAGGGCTATGGCTACACCTTC. The chain couples TRBV6-5 to TRBJ1-2, with a tentative D call TRBD1 (5 bases). Trimming shortened V by 5 bases and J by 4 bases, and 17 bases separated the two germline ends. This CDR3 has 15 residues. Germline loops: CDR1 MNHEY, CDR2 SVGAGI.

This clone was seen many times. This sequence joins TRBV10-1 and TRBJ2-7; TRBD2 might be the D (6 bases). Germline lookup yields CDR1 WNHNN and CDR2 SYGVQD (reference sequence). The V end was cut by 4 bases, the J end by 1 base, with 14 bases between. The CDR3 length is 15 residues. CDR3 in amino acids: CASSASIAGSYEQYF. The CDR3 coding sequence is TGCGCCAGCAGTGCATCCATTGCGGGGTCCTACGAGCAGTACTTC.

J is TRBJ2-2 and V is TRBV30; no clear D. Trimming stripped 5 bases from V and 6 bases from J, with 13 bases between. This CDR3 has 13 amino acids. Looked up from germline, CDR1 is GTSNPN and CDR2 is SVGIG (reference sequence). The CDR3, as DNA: TGTGCCTGGGCGCGTGGGAAGGCCGGGGAGCTGTTTTTT. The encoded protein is CAWARGKAGELFF.

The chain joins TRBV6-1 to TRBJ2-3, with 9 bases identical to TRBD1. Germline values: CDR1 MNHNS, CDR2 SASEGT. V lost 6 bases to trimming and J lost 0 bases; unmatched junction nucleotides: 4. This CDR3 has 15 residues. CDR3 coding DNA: TGTGCCAGCAGACGGACAGGGGAAAGCACAGATACGCAGTATTTT. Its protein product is CASRRTGESTDTQYF.

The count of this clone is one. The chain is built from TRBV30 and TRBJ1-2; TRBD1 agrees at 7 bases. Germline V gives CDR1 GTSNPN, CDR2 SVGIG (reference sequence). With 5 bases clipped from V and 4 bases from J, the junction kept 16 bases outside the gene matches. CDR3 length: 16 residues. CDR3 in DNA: TGTGCCTGGGGAGCCCTGAGGGACAGAGCCCTCTATGGCTACACCTTC. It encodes CAWGALRDRALYGYTF.

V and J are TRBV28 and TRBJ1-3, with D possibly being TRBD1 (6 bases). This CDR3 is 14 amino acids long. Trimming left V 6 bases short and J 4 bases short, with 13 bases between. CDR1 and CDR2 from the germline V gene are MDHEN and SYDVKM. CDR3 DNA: TGTGCCAGCAGCCGAGGGGGGGCCGGAAACACCATATATTTT. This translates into CASSRGGAGNTIYF. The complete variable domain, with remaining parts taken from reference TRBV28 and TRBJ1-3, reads DVKVTQSSRYLVKRTGEKVFLECVQDMDHENMFWYRQDPGLGLRLIYFSYDVKMKEKGDIPEGYSVSREKKERFSLILESASTNQTSMYLCASSRGGAGNTIYFGEGSWLTVV.

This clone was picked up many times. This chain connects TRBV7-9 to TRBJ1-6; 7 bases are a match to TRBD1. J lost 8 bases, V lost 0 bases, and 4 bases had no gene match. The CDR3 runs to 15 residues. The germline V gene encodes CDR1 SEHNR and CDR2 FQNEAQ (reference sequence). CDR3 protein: CASSLAGTEHSPLHF. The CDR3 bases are TGTGCCAGCAGCTTAGCCGGGACAGAGCATTCACCCCTCCACTTT.

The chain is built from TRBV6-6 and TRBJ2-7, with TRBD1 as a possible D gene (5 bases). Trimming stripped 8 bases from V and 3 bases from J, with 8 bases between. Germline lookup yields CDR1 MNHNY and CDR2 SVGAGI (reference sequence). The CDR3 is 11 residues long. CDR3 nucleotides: TGTGCCAGCGATCAGGGCTACGAGCAGTACTTC. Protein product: CASDQGYEQYF.

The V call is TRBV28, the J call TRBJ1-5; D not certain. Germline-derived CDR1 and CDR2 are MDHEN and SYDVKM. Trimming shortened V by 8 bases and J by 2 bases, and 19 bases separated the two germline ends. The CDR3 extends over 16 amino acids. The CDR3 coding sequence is TGTGCCAGCCGTCGACCAAGGGATTTGGGCAATCAGCCCCAGCATTTT. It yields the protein CASRRPRDLGNQPQHF. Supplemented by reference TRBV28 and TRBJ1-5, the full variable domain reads DVKVTQSSRYLVKRTGEKVFLECVQDMDHENMFWYRQDPGLGLRLIYFSYDVKMKEKGDIPEGYSVSREKKERFSLILESASTNQTSMYLCASRRPRDLGNQPQHFGDGTRLSIL.

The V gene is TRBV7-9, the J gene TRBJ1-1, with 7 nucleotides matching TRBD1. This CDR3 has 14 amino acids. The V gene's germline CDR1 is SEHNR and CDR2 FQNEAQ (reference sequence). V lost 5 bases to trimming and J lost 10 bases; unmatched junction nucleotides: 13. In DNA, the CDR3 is TGTGCCAGCAGCCTTCAGGGGGGTACGGTCGTAGCTTTCTTT. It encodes CASSLQGGTVVAFF.

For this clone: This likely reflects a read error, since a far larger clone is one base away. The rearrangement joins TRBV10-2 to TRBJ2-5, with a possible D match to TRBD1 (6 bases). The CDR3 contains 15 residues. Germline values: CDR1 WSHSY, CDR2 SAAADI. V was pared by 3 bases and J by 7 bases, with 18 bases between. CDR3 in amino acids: CASSDGQSIVGTQYF. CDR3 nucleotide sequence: TGCGCCAGCAGTGACGGACAGTCAATCGTGGGGACCCAGTACTTC.

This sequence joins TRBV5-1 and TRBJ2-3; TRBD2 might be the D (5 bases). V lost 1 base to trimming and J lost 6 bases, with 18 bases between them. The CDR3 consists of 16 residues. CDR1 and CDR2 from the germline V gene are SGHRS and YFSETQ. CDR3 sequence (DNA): TGCGCCAGCAGCTTGAGGAGGTCAGGTTTACTCGATACGCAGTATTTT. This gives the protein CASSLRRSGLLDTQYF.

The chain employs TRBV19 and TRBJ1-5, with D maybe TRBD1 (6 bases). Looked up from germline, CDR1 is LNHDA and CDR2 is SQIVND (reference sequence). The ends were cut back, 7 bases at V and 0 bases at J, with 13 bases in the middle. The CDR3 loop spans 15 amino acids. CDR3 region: CASTLDRNSNQPQHF. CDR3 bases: TGTGCCAGTACCCTGGACAGAAATAGCAATCAGCCCCAGCATTTT. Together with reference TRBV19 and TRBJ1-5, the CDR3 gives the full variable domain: DGGITQSPKYLFRKEGQNVTLSCEQNLNHDAMYWYRQDPGQGLRLIYYSQIVNDFQKGDIAEGYSVSREKKESFPLTVTSAQKNPTAFYLCASTLDRNSNQPQHFGDGTRLSIL.

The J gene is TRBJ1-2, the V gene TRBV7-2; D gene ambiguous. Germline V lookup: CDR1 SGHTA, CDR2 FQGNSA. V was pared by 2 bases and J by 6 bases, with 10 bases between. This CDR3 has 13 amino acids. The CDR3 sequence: CASSLSGRNGYTF. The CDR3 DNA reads TGTGCCAGCAGCTTATCGGGTAGGAATGGCTACACCTTC.

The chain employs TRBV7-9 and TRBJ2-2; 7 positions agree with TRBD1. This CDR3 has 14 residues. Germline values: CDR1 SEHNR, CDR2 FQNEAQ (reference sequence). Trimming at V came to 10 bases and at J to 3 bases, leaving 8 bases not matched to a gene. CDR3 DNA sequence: TGTGCCACCCGACAGGGTACGGACACCGGGGAGCTGTTTTTT. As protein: CATRQGTDTGELFF.

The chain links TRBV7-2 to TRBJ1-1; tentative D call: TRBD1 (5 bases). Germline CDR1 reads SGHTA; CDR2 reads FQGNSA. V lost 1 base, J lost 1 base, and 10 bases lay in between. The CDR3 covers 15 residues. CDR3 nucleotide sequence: TGTGCCAGCAGCTTAGTCTGGGGGGGGAACACTGAAGCTTTCTTT. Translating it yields CASSLVWGGNTEAFF.

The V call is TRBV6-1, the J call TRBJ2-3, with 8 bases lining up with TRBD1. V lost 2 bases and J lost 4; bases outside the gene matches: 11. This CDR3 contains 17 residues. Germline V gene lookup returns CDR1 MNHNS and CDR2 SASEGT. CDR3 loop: CASSEPFRTGYSDTQYF. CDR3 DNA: TGTGCCAGCAGTGAACCTTTTAGGACAGGGTATTCAGATACGCAGTATTTT.

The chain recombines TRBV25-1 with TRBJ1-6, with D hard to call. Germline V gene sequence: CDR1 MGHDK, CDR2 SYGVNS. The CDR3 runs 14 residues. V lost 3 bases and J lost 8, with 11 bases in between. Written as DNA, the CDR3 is TGTGCCAGCAGTGATTCCCAGTTCGATTCACCCCTCCACTTT. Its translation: CASSDSQFDSPLHF. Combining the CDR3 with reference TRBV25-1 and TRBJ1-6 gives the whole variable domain EADIYQTPRYLVIGTGKKITLECSQTMGHDKMYWYQQDPGMELHLIHYSYGVNSTEKGDLSSESTVSRIRTEHFPLTLESARPSHTSQYLCASSDSQFDSPLHFGNGTRLTVT.

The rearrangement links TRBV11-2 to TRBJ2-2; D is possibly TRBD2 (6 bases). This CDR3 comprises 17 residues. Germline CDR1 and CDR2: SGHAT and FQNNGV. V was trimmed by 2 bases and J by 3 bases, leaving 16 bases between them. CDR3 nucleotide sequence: TGTGCCAGCAGCTTAAGAAGGGGCAGGGAGGACACCGGGGAGCTGTTTTTT. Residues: CASSLRRGREDTGELFF.

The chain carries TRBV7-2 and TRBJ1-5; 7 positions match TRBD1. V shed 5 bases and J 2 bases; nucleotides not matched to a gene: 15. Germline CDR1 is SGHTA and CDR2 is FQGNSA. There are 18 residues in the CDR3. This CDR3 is CASSGARQGGLGNQPQHF. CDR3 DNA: TGTGCCAGCAGCGGAGCTCGACAGGGAGGATTGGGCAATCAGCCCCAGCATTTT.

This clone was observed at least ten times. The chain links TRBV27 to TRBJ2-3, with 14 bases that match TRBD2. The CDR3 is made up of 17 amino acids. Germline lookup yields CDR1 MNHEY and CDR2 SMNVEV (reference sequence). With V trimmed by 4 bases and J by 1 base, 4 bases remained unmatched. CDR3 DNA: TGTGCCAGCAGTTACGGACTAGCGGGGGGTGGCACAGATACGCAGTATTTT. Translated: CASSYGLAGGGTDTQYF.

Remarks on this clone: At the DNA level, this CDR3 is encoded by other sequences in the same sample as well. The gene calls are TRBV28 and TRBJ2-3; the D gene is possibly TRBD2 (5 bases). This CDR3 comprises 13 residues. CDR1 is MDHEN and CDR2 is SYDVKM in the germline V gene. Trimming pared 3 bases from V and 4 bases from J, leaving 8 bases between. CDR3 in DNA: TGTGCCAGCAGTTTGGTCGGGGCAGATACGCAGTATTTT. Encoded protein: CASSLVGADTQYF. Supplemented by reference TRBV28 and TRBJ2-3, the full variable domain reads DVKVTQSSRYLVKRTGEKVFLECVQDMDHENMFWYRQDPGLGLRLIYFSYDVKMKEKGDIPEGYSVSREKKERFSLILESASTNQTSMYLCASSLVGADTQYFGPGTRLTVL.

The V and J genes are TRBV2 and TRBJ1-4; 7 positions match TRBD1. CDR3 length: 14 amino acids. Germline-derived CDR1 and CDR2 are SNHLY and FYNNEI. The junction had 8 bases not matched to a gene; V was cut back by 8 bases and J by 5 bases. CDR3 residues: CASLRDSLNEKLFF. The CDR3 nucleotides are TGTGCCAGCTTGCGGGACAGCCTAAATGAAAAACTGTTTTTT.

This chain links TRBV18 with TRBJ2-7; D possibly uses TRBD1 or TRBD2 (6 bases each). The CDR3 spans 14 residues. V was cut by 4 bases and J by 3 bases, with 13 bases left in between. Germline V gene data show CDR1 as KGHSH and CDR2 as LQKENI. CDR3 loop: CASSLRDTDYEQYF. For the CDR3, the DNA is TGTGCCAGCTCACTGCGGGACACAGACTACGAGCAGTACTTC. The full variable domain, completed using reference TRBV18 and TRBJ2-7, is NAGVMQNPRHLVRRRGQEARLRCSPMKGHSHVYWYRQLPEEGLKFMVYLQKENIIDESGMPKERFSAEFPKEGPSILRIQQVVRGDSAAYFCASSLRDTDYEQYFGPGTRLTVT.

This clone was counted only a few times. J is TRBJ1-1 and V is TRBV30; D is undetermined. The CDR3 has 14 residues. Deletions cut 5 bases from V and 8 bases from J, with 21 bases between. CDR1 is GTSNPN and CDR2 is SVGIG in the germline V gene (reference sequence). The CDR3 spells CAWRLELGRVEAFF. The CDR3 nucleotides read TGTGCCTGGCGCTTGGAGCTCGGTAGGGTAGAAGCTTTCTTT.

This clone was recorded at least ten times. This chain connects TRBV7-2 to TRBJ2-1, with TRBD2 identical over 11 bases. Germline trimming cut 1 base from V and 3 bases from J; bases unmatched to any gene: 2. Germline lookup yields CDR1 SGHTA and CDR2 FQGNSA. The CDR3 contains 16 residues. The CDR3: CASSLDSGGGYNEQFF. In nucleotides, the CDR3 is TGTGCCAGCAGCTTAGATAGCGGGGGGGGCTACAATGAGCAGTTCTTC.

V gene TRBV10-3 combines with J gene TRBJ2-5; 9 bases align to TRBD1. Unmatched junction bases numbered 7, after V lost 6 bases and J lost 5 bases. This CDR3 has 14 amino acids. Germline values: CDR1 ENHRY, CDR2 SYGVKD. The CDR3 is CAISEGTGLETQYF. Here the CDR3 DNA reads TGTGCCATCAGCGAAGGGACAGGGTTGGAGACCCAGTACTTC.